The sequence of this TCR beta chain was determined in a study of blood T cell repertoires in COVID-19. Turning to the study itself: Researchers got acute and convalescent COVID-19 samples from the United States, Italy and Spain. From T cells, B-cell-depleted T cells, or PBMCs came the material, which was cDNA or gDNA.

The CDR3 covers 11 residues. In germline, CDR1 is DFQATT, CDR2 SNEGSKA (reference sequence). V gave up 3 bases and J gave up 4 bases, with 6 bases separating them. Clones were sequenced by immunoSEQ multiplex PCR, and TCRdb holds only the in-frame ones, with some missing. Of some 500,000 clones in the sample, roughly nine tenths were seen once. With regard to this clone: The same CDR3 arises from other DNA sequences in this sample as well.

Those enrolled in Seattle joined during active infection and were followed longitudinally afterward. V usage is TRBV20-1 and J usage is TRBJ1-2; D gene unclear. Sequenced input: peripheral blood. The TCR originated in a woman between 50 and 59 years old with COVID-19, enrolled during active disease. In DNA form, the CDR3 reads TGCAGTGCTAGTACCAGCTATGGCTACACCTTC. This codes for CSASTSYGYTF.